The 24 T cell receptor beta chains below come from one sample, sequenced in a study of T cell responses to AZD1222 COVID-19 vaccine. Sequencing was performed with immunoSEQ multiplex PCR; in TCRdb, only in-frame clones are kept and a portion is missing. The sample lists tens of thousands of clones, about 90% occurring once. This specimen was peripheral blood, taken on day 0 of AZD1222 vaccination. The receptors were sampled from an adult in good health.

The chain has TRBV19 and TRBJ2-2; D is undetermined. The V end lost 3 bases, the J end lost 2 bases, and 10 bases lay between the germline ends. Germline-derived CDR1 and CDR2 are LNHDA and SQIVND (reference sequence). The CDR3 is made up of 15 amino acids. In DNA form, the CDR3 reads TGTGCCAGTAGTATCGGACCTCTTAACACCGGGGAGCTGTTTTTT. Translating gives CASSIGPLNTGELFF.

The CDR3 sequence is CASSLTPRGGAYNEQFF. CDR3 in DNA: TGTGCCAGCAGTTTGACCCCTAGGGGCGGGGCCTACAATGAGCAGTTCTTC. The chain recombines TRBV28 with TRBJ2-1, with TRBD2 as a possible D gene (6 bases). Deletions cut 3 bases from V and 2 bases from J, with 17 bases between. The CDR3 totals 17 residues. The germline gives CDR1 MDHEN, CDR2 SYDVKM.

CDR3 coding DNA: TGTGCCAGCAGCCCACAGGGTCTGGGGAATTCACCCCTCCACTTT. It codes for CASSPQGLGNSPLHF. The rearrangement uses TRBV3-1 (or the pseudogene TRBV3-2) and TRBJ1-6; TRBD1 is a possible D gene (6 bases). This CDR3 region has 15 residues. From germline, CDR1 is LGHDT and CDR2 YNNKEL (reference sequence). The V end was cut by 4 bases, the J end by 7 bases, with 14 bases between.

This chain links TRBV7-2 with TRBJ2-5; 11 bases map to TRBD2. V lost 5 bases and J lost 6; bases outside the gene matches: 11. The CDR3 covers 16 residues. The germline V gene encodes CDR1 SGHTA and CDR2 FQGNSA. The CDR3 here is CASSPRTSGYQKTQYF. As DNA, the CDR3 is TGTGCCAGCAGCCCCCGGACTAGCGGGTACCAGAAGACCCAGTACTTC.

The chain employs TRBV11-1 and TRBJ1-2; no clear D. V dropped 4 bases and J dropped 2 bases, with 14 bases sitting between them. Per germline, CDR1 SGHAT and CDR2 FQDESV (reference sequence). The CDR3 runs to 15 residues. The chain's CDR3 is CASSSALERNYGYTF. The CDR3 coding sequence is TGTGCCAGCAGCTCCGCGTTAGAGAGAAACTATGGCTACACCTTC. The full variable domain, its missing parts supplied by reference TRBV11-1 and TRBJ1-2, is EAEVAQSPRYKITEKSQAVAFWCDPISGHATLYWYRQILGQGPELLVQFQDESVVDDSQLPKDRFSAERLKGVDSTLKIQPAELGDSAMYLCASSSALERNYGYTFGSGTRLTVV.

This clone was observed a single time. This rearrangement joins TRBV11-2 to TRBJ2-7, with a tentative D call TRBD1 (6 bases). Germline V gene data show CDR1 as SGHAT and CDR2 as FQNNGV. V was clipped by 0 bases and J by 9 bases, with 9 bases between them. This CDR3 region has 12 residues. CDR3: CASSLESTGQYF. The CDR3 DNA sequence: TGTGCCAGCAGCTTAGAGTCGACAGGGCAGTACTTC.

V gene TRBV5-1 combines with J gene TRBJ2-7; D is undetermined. Germline V gene sequence: CDR1 SGHRS, CDR2 YFSETQ. CDR3 size: 16 residues. Between the trimmed V and J ends, which lost 0 bases and 2 bases, there was a span of 15 bases. The CDR3 nucleotides are TGCGCCAGCAGCTTGGAGCCAGTGGTCCAACCCTACGAGCAGTACTTC. The encoded protein is CASSLEPVVQPYEQYF.

CDR3 nucleotide sequence: TGTGCCAGCAGCTTGGTGTCGGACTCCTACGAGCAGTACTTC. Its protein product is CASSLVSDSYEQYF. The V gene is TRBV7-2, the J gene TRBJ2-7; D is unresolved. The germline CDR1 and CDR2 sequences are SGHTA and FQGNSA. The CDR3 totals 14 residues. Deletions cut 3 bases from V and 0 bases from J, with 9 bases between.

The chain links TRBV6-1 to TRBJ2-7; TRBD1 agrees at 7 bases. The germline V gene encodes CDR1 MNHNS and CDR2 SASEGT. V shed 0 bases, J shed 3 bases, and the junction held 17 bases outside the gene matches. This CDR3 region has 19 residues. The CDR3 sequence: CASSEATPPRTGLNYEQYF. The DNA for the CDR3 is TGTGCCAGCAGTGAAGCGACCCCTCCGAGGACAGGATTAAACTACGAGCAGTACTTC.

The chain is built from TRBV10-3 and TRBJ1-4, with D tentatively TRBD1 (6 bases). V lost 0 bases, J lost 6 bases, and 11 bases lay in between. Germline lookup yields CDR1 ENHRY and CDR2 SYGVKD. This CDR3 has 15 residues. The CDR3 bases are TGTGCCATCAGTGAGTCGAGAGGGGGGGATGAAAAACTGTTTTTT. Translation gives CAISESRGGDEKLFF.

The chain carries TRBV5-6 and TRBJ2-1, with 7 bases matching TRBD2. V lost 4 bases and J lost 3; bases outside the gene matches: 10. The germline gives CDR1 SGHDT, CDR2 YYEEEE. The CDR3 length is 16 residues. CDR3 in amino acids: CASSLRGLADYNEQFF. The CDR3 DNA sequence: TGTGCCAGCAGCCTCCGAGGGCTAGCGGACTACAATGAGCAGTTCTTC.

The chain links TRBV9 to TRBJ2-1; the D is unclear. Germline V gives CDR1 SGDLS, CDR2 YYNGEE. The length of the CDR3 is 15 residues. V was pared by 3 bases and J by 5 bases, with 15 bases between. The CDR3 DNA reads as TGTGCCAGCAGCGCCAAGGCGGAGACCAACAATGAGCAGTTCTTC. It codes for CASSAKAETNNEQFF. The full variable domain, its missing parts supplied by reference TRBV9 and TRBJ2-1, is DSGVTQTPKHLITATGQRVTLRCSPRSGDLSVYWYQQSLDQGLQFLIQYYNGEERAKGNILERFSAQQFPDLHSELNLSSLELGDSALYFCASSAKAETNNEQFFGPGTRLTVL.

In its sample, this clone was seen a few times. The chain carries TRBV6-2 or TRBV6-3 and TRBJ2-1; D call uncertain. CDR1 MNHEY and CDR2 SVGEGT come from the germline V gene. V lost 2 bases and J lost 9, with 14 bases in between. The CDR3 runs to 14 residues. The CDR3: CASSYVAALIEQFF. CDR3 in DNA: TGTGCCAGCAGTTACGTGGCCGCGCTAATTGAGCAGTTCTTC.

This clone has just a few counts. J is TRBJ2-1 and V is TRBV2; D is uncertain. The CDR3 length is 15 residues. V lost 5 bases and J 5 bases, leaving 16 bases between the germline ends. Germline V gene lookup returns CDR1 SNHLY and CDR2 FYNNEI. This chain's CDR3 is CASSRPETSHNEQFF. DNA of the CDR3: TGTGCCAGCAGTCGGCCCGAGACATCCCACAATGAGCAGTTCTTC.

J is TRBJ1-1 and V is TRBV6-6, with D tentatively TRBD1 (5 bases). CDR3 size: 16 residues. Between the trimmed V and J ends, which lost 6 bases and 3 bases, there was a span of 20 bases. Germline CDR1 is MNHNY and CDR2 is SVGAGI (reference sequence). This CDR3 reads CASRPRGGGVYTEAFF. The CDR3 region has the DNA TGTGCCAGCAGGCCACGGGGCGGGGGTGTATACACTGAAGCTTTCTTT.

The chain combines TRBV28 with TRBJ2-3; TRBD2 is a possible D gene (6 bases). V shed 3 bases and J shed 2 bases, with 15 bases lying between them. Germline CDR1 is MDHEN and CDR2 is SYDVKM. The CDR3 has 16 amino acids. The CDR3 DNA follows: TGTGCCAGCAGTTTGCCCCCCGGGCGGGACACAGATACGCAGTATTTT. This codes for CASSLPPGRDTDTQYF. Combining the CDR3 with reference TRBV28 and TRBJ2-3 gives the whole variable domain DVKVTQSSRYLVKRTGEKVFLECVQDMDHENMFWYRQDPGLGLRLIYFSYDVKMKEKGDIPEGYSVSREKKERFSLILESASTNQTSMYLCASSLPPGRDTDTQYFGPGTRLTVL.

The chain links TRBV19 to TRBJ1-5; TRBD1 agrees at 8 bases. Germline CDR1 LNHDA, CDR2 SQIVND (reference sequence). This CDR3 spans 15 amino acids. V dropped 4 bases and J dropped 7; count of bases not matched to a gene: 9. CDR3 in amino acids: CASSKGRGLGQPQHF. In DNA, the CDR3 is TGTGCCAGTAGTAAAGGCAGGGGGCTCGGCCAGCCCCAGCATTTT.

The J gene is TRBJ2-5, the V gene TRBV21-1; the table's D call of TRBD1 was not tested on the DNA. TRBV21-1 represents a pseudogene. The length of the CDR3 is 16 residues. CDR3 in DNA: TGTGCCAGCAGCAAAGGGGAAAGGGGAAGCCAAGAGACCCAGTACTTC. It codes for CASSKGERGSQETQYF.

The chain links TRBV7-3 to TRBJ2-6; 9 bases agree with TRBD1. The CDR3 has 17 residues. The V gene end was trimmed by 2 bases and the J gene end by 3 bases; junction bases not matched to a gene: 5. CDR1 and CDR2 (germline): SGHTA, FQGTGA. The CDR3 reads CASSLDRGDYGANVLTF. CDR3 bases: TGTGCCAGCAGCTTAGACAGGGGGGACTATGGGGCCAACGTCCTGACTTTC.

The chain is built from TRBV5-1 and TRBJ2-3, with 7 bases aligning to TRBD1. Unmatched junction bases numbered 5, after V lost 8 bases and J lost 2 bases. The CDR3 sequence is 13 residues long. CDR1 is SGHRS and CDR2 is YFSETQ in the germline V gene. The CDR3 DNA is TGCGCCAGTCATACAGGGGACACAGATACGCAGTATTTT. Protein sequence: CASHTGDTDTQYF.

This clone was seen a few times. The rearrangement uses TRBV7-9 and TRBJ1-5; 7 bases are a match to TRBD1. Germline V gene data show CDR1 as SEHNR and CDR2 as FQNEAQ (reference sequence). V lost 5 bases and J lost 6; bases outside the gene matches: 7. CDR3 size: 14 residues. Here the CDR3 DNA reads TGTGCCAGCAGCCCAGGGGGTTTGTTTCAGCCCCAGCATTTT. Its translation is CASSPGGLFQPQHF. Combining the CDR3 with reference TRBV7-9 and TRBJ1-5 gives the whole variable domain DTGVSQNPRHKITKRGQNVTFRCDPISEHNRLYWYRQTLGQGPEFLTYFQNEAQLEKSRLLSDRFSAERPKGSFSTLEIQRTEQGDSAMYLCASSPGGLFQPQHFGDGTRLSIL.

V is TRBV6-1 and J is TRBJ1-1; D may be TRBD1 (6 bases). The ends were cut back, 2 bases at V and 2 bases at J, with 12 bases in the middle. Germline V gene data show CDR1 as MNHNS and CDR2 as SASEGT. The CDR3 has 15 residues. This CDR3 is CASSEYGTKNTEAFF. In DNA, the CDR3 is TGTGCCAGCAGTGAATACGGGACAAAAAACACTGAAGCTTTCTTT.

This rearrangement joins TRBV18 to TRBJ2-7, with 10 bases lining up with TRBD1. The ends lost 6 bases at V and 2 bases at J; junction bases unmatched: 4. This CDR3 comprises 14 residues. The germline V gene encodes CDR1 KGHSH and CDR2 LQKENI. The CDR3 bases are TGTGCCAGCTCTGGGGACAGGGGTCCCTACGAGCAGTACTTC. Translation: CASSGDRGPYEQYF.

The table lists this clone with a few counts. The V and J genes are TRBV10-3 and TRBJ1-5; the match to TRBD1 covers 7 bases. The CDR3 covers 13 residues. The ends lost 6 bases at V and 5 bases at J; junction bases unmatched: 4. In germline, CDR1 is ENHRY, CDR2 SYGVKD. CDR3 coding DNA: TGTGCCATCAGGGACAGGCTCGATCAGCCCCAGCATTTT. It codes for CAIRDRLDQPQHF.